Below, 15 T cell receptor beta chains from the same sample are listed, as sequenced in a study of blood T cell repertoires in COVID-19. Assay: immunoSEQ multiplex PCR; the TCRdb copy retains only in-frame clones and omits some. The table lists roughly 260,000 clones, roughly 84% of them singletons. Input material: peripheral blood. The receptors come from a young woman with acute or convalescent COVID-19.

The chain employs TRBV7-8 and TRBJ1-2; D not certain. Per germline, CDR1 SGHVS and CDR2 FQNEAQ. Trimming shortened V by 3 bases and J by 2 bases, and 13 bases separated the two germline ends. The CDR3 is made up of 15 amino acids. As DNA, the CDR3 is TGTGCCAGCAGCTTCCAGCGGCAACCGAACTATGGCTACACCTTC. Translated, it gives CASSFQRQPNYGYTF.

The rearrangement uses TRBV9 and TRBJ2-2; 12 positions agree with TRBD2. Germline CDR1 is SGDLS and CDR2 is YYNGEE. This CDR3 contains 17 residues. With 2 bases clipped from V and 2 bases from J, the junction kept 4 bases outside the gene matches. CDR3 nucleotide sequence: TGTGCCAGCAGCGTTGGACTAGCGGGACTTAACACCGGGGAGCTGTTTTTT. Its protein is CASSVGLAGLNTGELFF.

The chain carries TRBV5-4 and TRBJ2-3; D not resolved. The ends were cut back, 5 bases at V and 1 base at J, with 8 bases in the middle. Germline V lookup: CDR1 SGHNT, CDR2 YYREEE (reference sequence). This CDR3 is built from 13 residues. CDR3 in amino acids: CASRIEGTDTQYF. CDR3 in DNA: TGTGCCAGCAGAATAGAGGGCACAGATACGCAGTATTTT. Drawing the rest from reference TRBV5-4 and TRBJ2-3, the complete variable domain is ETGVTQSPTHLIKTRGQQVTLRCSSQSGHNTVSWYQQALGQGPQFIFQYYREEENGRGNFPPRFSGLQFPNYSSELNVNALELDDSALYLCASRIEGTDTQYFGPGTRLTVL.

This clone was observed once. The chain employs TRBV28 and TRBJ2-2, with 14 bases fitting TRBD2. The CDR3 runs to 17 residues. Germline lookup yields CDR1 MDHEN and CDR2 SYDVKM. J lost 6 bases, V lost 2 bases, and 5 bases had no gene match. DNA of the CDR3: TGTGCCAGCAGTTTACCCTCGGGACTAGCGGGAGCCGGGGAGCTGTTTTTT. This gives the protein CASSLPSGLAGAGELFF.

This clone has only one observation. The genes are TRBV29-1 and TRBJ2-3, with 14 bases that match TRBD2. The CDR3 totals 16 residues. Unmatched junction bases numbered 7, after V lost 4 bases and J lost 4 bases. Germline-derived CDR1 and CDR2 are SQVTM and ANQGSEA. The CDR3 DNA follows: TGCAGCGTTGGGGGACTAGCGGGGGACTCGCCAGATACGCAGTATTTT. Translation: CSVGGLAGDSPDTQYF.

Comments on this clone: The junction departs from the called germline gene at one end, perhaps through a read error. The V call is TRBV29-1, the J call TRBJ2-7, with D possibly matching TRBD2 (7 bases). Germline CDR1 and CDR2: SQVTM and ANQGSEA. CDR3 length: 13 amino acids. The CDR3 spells CSVGSGGSNEQYF. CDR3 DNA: TGCAGCGTTGGTTCGGGGGGCTCCAACGAGCAGTACTTC.

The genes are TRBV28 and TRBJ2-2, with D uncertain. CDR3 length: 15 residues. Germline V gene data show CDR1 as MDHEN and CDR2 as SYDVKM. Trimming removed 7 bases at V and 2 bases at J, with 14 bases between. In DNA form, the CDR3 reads TGTGCCAGCAACCCCCCCGAGAAAAACACCGGGGAGCTGTTTTTT. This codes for CASNPPEKNTGELFF.

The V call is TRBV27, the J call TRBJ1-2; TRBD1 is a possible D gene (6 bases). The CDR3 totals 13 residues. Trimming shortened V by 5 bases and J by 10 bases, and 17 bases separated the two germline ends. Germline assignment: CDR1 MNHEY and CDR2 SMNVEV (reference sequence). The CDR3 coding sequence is TGTGCCAGCAGTCCCCCCCGGACAGATAACTACACCTTC. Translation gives CASSPPRTDNYTF.

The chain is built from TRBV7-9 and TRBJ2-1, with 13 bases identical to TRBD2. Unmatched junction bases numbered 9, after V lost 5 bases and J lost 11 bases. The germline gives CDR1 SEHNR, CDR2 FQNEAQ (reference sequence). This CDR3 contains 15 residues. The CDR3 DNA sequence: TGTGCCAGCAGCCCCACCGGGACTAGCGGGACAAAGCAGTTCTTC. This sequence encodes CASSPTGTSGTKQFF. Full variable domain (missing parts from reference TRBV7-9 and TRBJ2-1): DTGVSQNPRHKITKRGQNVTFRCDPISEHNRLYWYRQTLGQGPEFLTYFQNEAQLEKSRLLSDRFSAERPKGSFSTLEIQRTEQGDSAMYLCASSPTGTSGTKQFFGPGTRLTVL.

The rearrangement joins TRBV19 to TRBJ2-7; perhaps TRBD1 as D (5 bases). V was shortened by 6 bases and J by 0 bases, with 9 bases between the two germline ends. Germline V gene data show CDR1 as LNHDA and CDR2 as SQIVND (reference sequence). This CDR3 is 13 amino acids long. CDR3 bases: TGTGCCAGTAGAAGGGGAAACTCCTACGAGCAGTACTTC. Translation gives CASRRGNSYEQYF.

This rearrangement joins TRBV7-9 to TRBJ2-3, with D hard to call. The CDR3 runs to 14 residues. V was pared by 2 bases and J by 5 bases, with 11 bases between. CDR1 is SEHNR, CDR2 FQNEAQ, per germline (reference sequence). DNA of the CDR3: TGTGCCAGCAGCTTATCCTCCGGCGGAGATACGCAGTATTTT. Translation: CASSLSSGGDTQYF.

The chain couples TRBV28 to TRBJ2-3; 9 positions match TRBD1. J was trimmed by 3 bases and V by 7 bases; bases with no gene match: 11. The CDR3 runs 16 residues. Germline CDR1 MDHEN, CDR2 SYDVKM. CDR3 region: CASTSFGTGFTDTQYF. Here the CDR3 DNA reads TGTGCCAGCACCTCATTCGGGACAGGGTTTACAGATACGCAGTATTTT.

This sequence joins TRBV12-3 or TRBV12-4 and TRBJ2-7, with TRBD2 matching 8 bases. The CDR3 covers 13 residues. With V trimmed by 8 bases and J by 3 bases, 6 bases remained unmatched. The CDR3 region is CASRPSGYYEQYF. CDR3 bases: TGTGCCAGCCGGCCTAGCGGGTACTACGAGCAGTACTTC.

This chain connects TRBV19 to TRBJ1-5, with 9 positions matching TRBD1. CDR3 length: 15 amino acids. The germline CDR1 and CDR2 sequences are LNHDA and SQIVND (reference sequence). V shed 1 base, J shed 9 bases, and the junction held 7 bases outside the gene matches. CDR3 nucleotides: TGTGCCAGTAGTATAGGCGGACAGGGGCCATGGCCCCAGCATTTT. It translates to CASSIGGQGPWPQHF.

Written as DNA, the CDR3 is TGTGCCAGCAGCCCCCCCGCGGGAGCCCCATACGAGCAGTACTTC. This codes for CASSPPAGAPYEQYF. This chain uses TRBV2 with TRBJ2-7, with TRBD2 identical over 7 bases. V trimming: 6 bases; J trimming: 4 bases; junction bases outside the gene matches: 12. Per germline, CDR1 SNHLY and CDR2 FYNNEI. CDR3 length equals 15 residues. Drawing the rest from reference TRBV2 and TRBJ2-7, the complete variable domain is EPEVTQTPSHQVTQMGQEVILRCVPISNHLYFYWYRQILGQKVEFLVSFYNNEISEKSEIFDDQFSVERPDGSNFTLKIRSTKLEDSAMYFCASSPPAGAPYEQYFGPGTRLTVT.